Below are 16 T cell receptor beta chains sequenced from a single sample in a study of T-cell memory formation after mild COVID-19. A single record per CDR3 protein comes from TCRdb applying MiXCR to the 5' RACE reads. The sample holds some 600,000 distinct CDR3 sequences, approximately 15% seen once. The material sequenced was PBMCs or a T cell subset sorted from them (not recorded which). These receptors all come from an adult woman who had mild COVID-19 (a few samples of this study predate the infection). Cell type and time point are not known.

The V call is TRBV5-5, the J call TRBJ1-5, with TRBD1 identical over 7 bases. CDR1 and CDR2 from the germline V gene are SGHKS and YYEKEE (reference sequence). J gave up 5 bases and V 2 bases, and 13 bases lay outside the gene matches. CDR3 length equals 17 residues. In DNA form, the CDR3 reads TGTGCCAGCAGCTTAGGCCCCCGGACAGGCGGAGATCAGCCCCAGCATTTT. Protein product: CASSLGPRTGGDQPQHF.

This clonotype was seen at least ten times. V gene TRBV12-3 or TRBV12-4 combines with J gene TRBJ1-5, with TRBD1 as a possible D gene (6 bases). Trimming removed 3 bases from V and 5 bases from J, with 14 bases in between. The CDR3 runs 15 residues. DNA for the CDR3: TGTGCCAGCAGTTTGAGGGGACAAAGGGATCAGCCCCAGCATTTT. Translated, it gives CASSLRGQRDQPQHF.

This chain uses TRBV2 with TRBJ2-5, with TRBD2 identical over 12 bases. There are 15 residues in the CDR3. The germline V gene has CDR1 SNHLY and CDR2 FYNNEI. Unmatched junction bases numbered 4, after V lost 4 bases and J lost 4 bases. The CDR3 region has the DNA TGTGCCAGCAGTGGACTAGCGGGGGCCCGAGAGACCCAGTACTTC. As protein: CASSGLAGARETQYF.

This chain uses TRBV2 with TRBJ2-2, with TRBD1 matching over 9 bases. The CDR3 sequence is 13 residues long. V dropped 6 bases and J dropped 6; count of bases not matched to a gene: 2. Per germline, CDR1 SNHLY and CDR2 FYNNEI. The CDR3 nucleotides are TGTGCCAGCAGAGGACAGGGGCCCGGGGAGCTGTTTTTT. Amino acids: CASRGQGPGELFF. The variable domain in full, completed from reference TRBV2 and TRBJ2-2, reads EPEVTQTPSHQVTQMGQEVILRCVPISNHLYFYWYRQILGQKVEFLVSFYNNEISEKSEIFDDQFSVERPDGSNFTLKIRSTKLEDSAMYFCASRGQGPGELFFGEGSRLTVL.

The V call is TRBV7-2, the J call TRBJ1-4; TRBD1 agrees at 9 bases. Germline lookup yields CDR1 SGHTA and CDR2 FQGNSA. After removal of 0 bases from V and 7 bases from J, the junction contained 3 bases not matched to a gene. This CDR3 has 15 residues. Here the CDR3 DNA reads TGTGCCAGCAGCTTAGCGGGGACAGGGAGTGAAAAACTGTTTTTT. It translates to CASSLAGTGSEKLFF.

This clonotype was detected only once. The chain has TRBV27 and TRBJ1-2, with 7 bases matching TRBD1. With 7 bases clipped from V and 1 base from J, the junction kept 12 bases outside the gene matches. CDR1 and CDR2 (germline): MNHEY, SMNVEV (reference sequence). The CDR3 spans 16 residues. The CDR3 region is CASTFLGTAFNYGYTF. DNA of the CDR3: TGTGCCAGCACCTTCTTGGGGACAGCCTTTAACTATGGCTACACCTTC.

This chain joins TRBV7-6 and TRBJ1-4, with D uncertain. Trimming left V 2 bases short and J 5 bases short, with 6 bases between. The V gene's germline CDR1 is SGHVS and CDR2 FNYEAQ. This CDR3 comprises 13 residues. The CDR3 DNA is TGTGCCAGCAGCTTATTTCCGAATGAAAAACTGTTTTTT. Encoded protein: CASSLFPNEKLFF.

In its sample, this clonotype was seen a few times. The chain uses TRBV6-5 and TRBJ2-5; D not certain. Germline CDR1 MNHEY, CDR2 SVGAGI. Trimming took off 0 bases at V and 2 bases at J, with 4 bases between the two ends. This CDR3 spans 13 amino acids. CDR3 nucleotides: TGTGCCAGCAGTTACTCGAGTCAAGAGACCCAGTACTTC. It translates to CASSYSSQETQYF.

In its sample, this clonotype was seen a few times. The CDR3 reads CAIGGGLPTDTQYF. CDR3 nucleotides: TGTGCCATTGGGGGAGGCCTGCCCACAGATACGCAGTATTTT. The gene calls are TRBV10-3 and TRBJ2-3; D is perhaps TRBD2 (6 bases). CDR1 is ENHRY and CDR2 is SYGVKD in the germline V gene. The CDR3 has 14 residues. V was shortened by 9 bases and J by 2 bases, with 15 bases between the two germline ends.

This clonotype has a handful of counts. The V gene is TRBV6-1, the J gene TRBJ2-3, with 7 positions matching TRBD1. Trimming cost V 6 bases and J 5 bases; bases outside gene matches: 2. Looked up from germline, CDR1 is MNHNS and CDR2 is SASEGT. The CDR3 is 12 residues long. CDR3 sequence (DNA): TGTGCCAGCAGAGGGACAGAAGATACGCAGTATTTT. This encodes CASRGTEDTQYF.

This clonotype was counted only a few times. The chain joins TRBV5-1 to TRBJ2-5; D could derive from TRBD1 or TRBD2 (7 bases each). The CDR3 loop spans 16 amino acids. Trimming removed 4 bases from V and 5 bases from J, with 21 bases in between. Germline V gene sequence: CDR1 SGHRS, CDR2 YFSETQ. The CDR3 sequence is CASSHGGSGGQETQYF. The CDR3 DNA reads TGCGCCAGCAGCCACGGCGGTTCGGGGGGACAGGAGACCCAGTACTTC. The whole variable domain, remainder taken from reference TRBV5-1 and TRBJ2-5, is KAGVTQTPRYLIKTRGQQVTLSCSPISGHRSVSWYQQTPGQGLQFLFEYFSETQRNKGNFPGRFSGRQFSNSRSEMNVSTLELGDSALYLCASSHGGSGGQETQYFGPGTRLLVL.

The J gene is TRBJ2-7, the V gene TRBV27; the match to TRBD1 covers 9 bases. CDR1 and CDR2 from the germline V gene are MNHEY and SMNVEV (reference sequence). V shed 5 bases and J 4 bases; nucleotides not matched to a gene: 3. This CDR3 comprises 13 residues. The CDR3 DNA sequence: TGTGCCAGCAGTCACAGGGGGCAATACGAGCAGTACTTC. Residues: CASSHRGQYEQYF.

The V gene is TRBV18, the J gene TRBJ2-5; 9 bases align to TRBD1. The V gene end was trimmed by 5 bases and the J gene end by 5 bases; junction bases not matched to a gene: 3. Germline loops: CDR1 KGHSH, CDR2 LQKENI. The CDR3 length is 13 residues. The CDR3 DNA reads as TGTGCCAGCTCAGCGGACAGGGGCGAGACCCAGTACTTC. It is translated as CASSADRGETQYF.

There are a few counts of this clonotype. The chain is built from TRBV7-9 and TRBJ2-6; no definite D call. The CDR3 is 14 amino acids. The V end was cut by 6 bases, the J end by 2 bases, with 8 bases between. Germline V CDR1 and CDR2: SEHNR, FQNEAQ (reference sequence). CDR3 DNA: TGTGCCAGCAGTCATCCGGCTGGGGCCAACGTCCTGACTTTC. Its translation is CASSHPAGANVLTF.

This clonotype came up a few times. The chain uses TRBV15 and TRBJ1-2, with D unresolved. Germline-derived CDR1 and CDR2 are LNHNV and YYDKDF (reference sequence). The CDR3 totals 13 residues. The V gene lost 4 bases and the J gene lost 4 bases, with 10 bases spanning the gap. CDR3 bases: TGTGCCACCAGCAAAGACACCCGCTATGGCTACACCTTC. It specifies CATSKDTRYGYTF.

The chain carries TRBV20-1 and TRBJ2-1; D may be TRBD2 (6 bases). Germline V gene sequence: CDR1 DFQATT, CDR2 SNEGSKA (reference sequence). The CDR3 contains 11 residues. With 0 bases removed from V and 9 bases from J, the gap between germline ends came to 6 bases. This chain's CDR3 is CSAREGGEQFF. As DNA, the CDR3 is TGCAGTGCTAGAGAGGGAGGTGAGCAGTTCTTC.